This T cell receptor beta chain stems from a study of cytomegalovirus exposure and HLA in healthy donors. For this clone: Its antigen remains unidentified.

The CDR3 covers 19 residues. Losses at the gene ends were 1 base for V and 0 bases for J; bases not matched to a gene: 7. Germline V gene sequence: CDR1 MNHEY, CDR2 SMNVEV (reference sequence). Primers: 60 Vbeta forward and 13 Jbeta reverse. Profiling relied on immunoSEQ multiplex PCR, and the TCRdb table lists in-frame clones only, not all of them. The repertoire has some 130,000 clones, around 80% of them found once; the top ten carry about 7%. Findings and caveats of the study: The number of N-insertions in an Asian-associated ancestry cluster was reportedly below the roughly 620-donor mean in a later analysis. Some V segments (TRBV6-2 and TRBV6-3 among them) were excluded as indistinguishable. Many donors shared some public TCRs, even though most TCR sequences were rare. In vitro testing confirmed a few CMV-associated chains as specific for CMV antigens.

The receptor was isolated from a man in his forties or fifties in good health and CMV-seropositive. The chain recombines TRBV27 with TRBJ2-3, with 13 bases that match TRBD2. The sequenced sample was PBMCs. The CDR3 loop is CASSLWGLAGRTSTDTQYF. CDR3 nucleotides: TGTGCCAGCAGTTTATGGGGACTAGCGGGAAGAACTAGCACAGATACGCAGTATTTT.